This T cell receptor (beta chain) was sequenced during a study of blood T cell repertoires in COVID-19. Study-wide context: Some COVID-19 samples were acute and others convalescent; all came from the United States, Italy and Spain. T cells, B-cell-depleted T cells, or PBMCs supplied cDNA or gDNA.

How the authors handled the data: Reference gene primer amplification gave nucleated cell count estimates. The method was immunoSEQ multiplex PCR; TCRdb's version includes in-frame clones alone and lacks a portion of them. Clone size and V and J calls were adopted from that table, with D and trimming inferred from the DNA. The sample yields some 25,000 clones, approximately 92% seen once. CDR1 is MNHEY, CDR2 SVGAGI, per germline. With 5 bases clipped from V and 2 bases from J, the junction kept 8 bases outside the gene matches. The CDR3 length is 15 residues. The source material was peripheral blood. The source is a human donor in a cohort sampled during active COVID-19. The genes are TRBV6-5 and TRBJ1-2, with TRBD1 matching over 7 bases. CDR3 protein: CASSKTGGQNYGYTF. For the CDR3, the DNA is TGTGCCAGCAGTAAAACCGGGGGACAGAACTATGGCTACACCTTC.